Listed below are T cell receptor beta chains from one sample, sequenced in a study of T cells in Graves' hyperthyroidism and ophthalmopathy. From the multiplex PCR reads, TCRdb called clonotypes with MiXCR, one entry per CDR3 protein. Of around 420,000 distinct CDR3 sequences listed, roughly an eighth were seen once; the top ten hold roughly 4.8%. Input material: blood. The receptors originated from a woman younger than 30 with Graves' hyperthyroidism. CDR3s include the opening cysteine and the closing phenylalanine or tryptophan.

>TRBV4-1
CASSQVGGPTGELFF
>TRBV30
CAWSVGEYNEQFF
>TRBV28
CASSLSGQGDEQYF
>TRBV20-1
CSAGPSAHNEQFF
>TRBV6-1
CASSEAPGFTDTQYF
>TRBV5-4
CASSPTQAAAKNIQYF
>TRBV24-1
CATSGKVSGRAVYEQYF
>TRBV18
CASSRTKSTDTQYF
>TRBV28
CASSLAGGENSPLHF
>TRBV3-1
CASSQAQGAHGYTF
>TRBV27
CASSFQGTNEKLFF
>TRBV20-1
CSASPLAGDTDTQYF
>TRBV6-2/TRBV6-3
CASSYRNQPYEQYF
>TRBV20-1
CSARERLAFSYNEQFF
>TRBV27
CASSFSDSQETQYF
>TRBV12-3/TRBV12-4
CASSPQRAGETQYF
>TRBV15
CATKDRVYGELFF
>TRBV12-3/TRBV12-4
CASSLNRPGAKNIQYF